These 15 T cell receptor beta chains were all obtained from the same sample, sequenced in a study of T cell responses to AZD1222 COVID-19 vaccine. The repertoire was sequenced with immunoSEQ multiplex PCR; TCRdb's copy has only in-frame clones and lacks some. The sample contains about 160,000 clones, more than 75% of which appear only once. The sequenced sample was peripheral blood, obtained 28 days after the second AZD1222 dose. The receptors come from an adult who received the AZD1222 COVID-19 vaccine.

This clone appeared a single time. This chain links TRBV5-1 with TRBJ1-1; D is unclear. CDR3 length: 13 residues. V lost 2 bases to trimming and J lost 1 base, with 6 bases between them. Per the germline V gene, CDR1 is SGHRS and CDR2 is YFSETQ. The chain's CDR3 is CASSLSRNTEAFF. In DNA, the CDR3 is TGCGCCAGCAGCTTAAGTCGGAACACTGAAGCTTTCTTT.

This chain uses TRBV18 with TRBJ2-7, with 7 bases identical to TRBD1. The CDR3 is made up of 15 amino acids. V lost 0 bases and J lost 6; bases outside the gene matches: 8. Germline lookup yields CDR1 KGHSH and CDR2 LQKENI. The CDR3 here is CASSPPARGSGEQYF. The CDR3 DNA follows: TGTGCCAGCTCACCACCGGCCAGGGGGTCGGGCGAGCAGTACTTC.

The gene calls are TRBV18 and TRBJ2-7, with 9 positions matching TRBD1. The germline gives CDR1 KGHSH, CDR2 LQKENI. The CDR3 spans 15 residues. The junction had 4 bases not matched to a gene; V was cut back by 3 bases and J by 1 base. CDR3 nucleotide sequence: TGTGCCAGCTCACCTCCCGGGACAGGGTCCTACGAGCAGTACTTC. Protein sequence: CASSPPGTGSYEQYF. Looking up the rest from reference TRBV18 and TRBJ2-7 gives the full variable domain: NAGVMQNPRHLVRRRGQEARLRCSPMKGHSHVYWYRQLPEEGLKFMVYLQKENIIDESGMPKERFSAEFPKEGPSILRIQQVVRGDSAAYFCASSPPGTGSYEQYFGPGTRLTVT.

The CDR3 sequence is CASSALDFLEQYF. CDR3 coding DNA: TGCGCCAGCAGTGCCTTGGACTTTCTCGAGCAGTACTTC. The rearrangement links TRBV10-1 to TRBJ2-7, with D perhaps matching TRBD2 (5 bases). CDR3 length: 13 residues. Germline V gene sequence: CDR1 WNHNN, CDR2 SYGVQD (reference sequence). Trimming took 4 bases from V and 6 from J, leaving 13 bases between them.

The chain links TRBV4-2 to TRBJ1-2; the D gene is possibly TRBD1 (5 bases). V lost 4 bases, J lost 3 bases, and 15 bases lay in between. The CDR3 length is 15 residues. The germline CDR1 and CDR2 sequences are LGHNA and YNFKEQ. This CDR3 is CASSPETAKDYGYTF. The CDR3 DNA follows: TGTGCCAGCAGCCCAGAGACAGCGAAAGACTATGGCTACACCTTC.

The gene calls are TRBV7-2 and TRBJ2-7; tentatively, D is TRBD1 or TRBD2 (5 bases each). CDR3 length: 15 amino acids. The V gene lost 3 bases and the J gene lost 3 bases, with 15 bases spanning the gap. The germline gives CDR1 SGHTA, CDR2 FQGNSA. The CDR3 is CASSLGSGSFYEQYF. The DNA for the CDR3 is TGTGCCAGCAGCTTGGGATCAGGGAGTTTCTACGAGCAGTACTTC.

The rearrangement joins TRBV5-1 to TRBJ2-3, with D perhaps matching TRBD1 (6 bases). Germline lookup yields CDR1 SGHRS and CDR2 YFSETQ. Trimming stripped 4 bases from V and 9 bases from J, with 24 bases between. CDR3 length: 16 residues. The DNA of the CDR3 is TGCGCCAGCAGCGAGGGGGTAGGTTACACCCAACTCACGCAGTATTTT. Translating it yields CASSEGVGYTQLTQYF. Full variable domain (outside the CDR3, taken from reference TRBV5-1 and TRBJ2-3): KAGVTQTPRYLIKTRGQQVTLSCSPISGHRSVSWYQQTPGQGLQFLFEYFSETQRNKGNFPGRFSGRQFSNSRSEMNVSTLELGDSALYLCASSEGVGYTQLTQYFGPGTRLTVL.

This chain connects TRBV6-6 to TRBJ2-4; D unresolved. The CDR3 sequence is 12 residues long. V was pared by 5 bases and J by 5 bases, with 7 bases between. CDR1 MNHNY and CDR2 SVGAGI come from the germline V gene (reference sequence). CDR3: CASSPPENIQYF. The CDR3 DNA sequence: TGTGCCAGCAGTCCTCCGGAAAACATTCAGTACTTC.

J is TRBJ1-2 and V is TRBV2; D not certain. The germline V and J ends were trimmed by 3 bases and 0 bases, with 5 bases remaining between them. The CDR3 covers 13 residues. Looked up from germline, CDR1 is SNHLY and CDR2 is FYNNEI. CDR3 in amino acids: CASSDTANYGYTF. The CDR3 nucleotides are TGTGCCAGCAGTGATACAGCTAACTATGGCTACACCTTC.

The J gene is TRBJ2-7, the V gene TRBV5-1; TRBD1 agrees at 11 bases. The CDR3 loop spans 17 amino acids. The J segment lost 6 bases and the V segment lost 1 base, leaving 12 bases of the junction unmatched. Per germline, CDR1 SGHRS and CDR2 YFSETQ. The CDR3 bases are TGCGCCAGCAGCTTGACCTTGAAGGGACAGGGGGTTCCCGAGCAGTACTTC. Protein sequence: CASSLTLKGQGVPEQYF. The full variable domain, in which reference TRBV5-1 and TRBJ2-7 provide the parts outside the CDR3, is KAGVTQTPRYLIKTRGQQVTLSCSPISGHRSVSWYQQTPGQGLQFLFEYFSETQRNKGNFPGRFSGRQFSNSRSEMNVSTLELGDSALYLCASSLTLKGQGVPEQYFGPGTRLTVT.

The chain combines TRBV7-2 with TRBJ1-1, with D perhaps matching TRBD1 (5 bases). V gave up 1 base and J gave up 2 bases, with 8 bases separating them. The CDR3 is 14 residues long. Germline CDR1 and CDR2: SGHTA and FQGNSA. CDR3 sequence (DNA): TGTGCCAGCAGCTTAGAAACAGGCAACACTGAAGCTTTCTTT. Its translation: CASSLETGNTEAFF.

CDR3 protein: CASSIPIGTGVGAFF. The CDR3 DNA is TGTGCCAGTAGTATCCCCATCGGGACAGGGGTAGGAGCTTTCTTT. The chain recombines TRBV19 with TRBJ1-1, with 10 bases that match TRBD1. Per the germline V gene, CDR1 is LNHDA and CDR2 is SQIVND (reference sequence). With 3 bases clipped from V and 10 bases from J, the junction kept 11 bases outside the gene matches. This CDR3 region has 15 residues.

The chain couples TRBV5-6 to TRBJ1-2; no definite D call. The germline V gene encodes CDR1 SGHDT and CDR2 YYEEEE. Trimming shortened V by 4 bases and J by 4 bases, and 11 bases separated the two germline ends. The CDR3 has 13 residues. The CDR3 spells CASSPDGSYGYTF. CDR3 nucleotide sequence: TGTGCCAGCAGCCCGGACGGGAGCTATGGCTACACCTTC.

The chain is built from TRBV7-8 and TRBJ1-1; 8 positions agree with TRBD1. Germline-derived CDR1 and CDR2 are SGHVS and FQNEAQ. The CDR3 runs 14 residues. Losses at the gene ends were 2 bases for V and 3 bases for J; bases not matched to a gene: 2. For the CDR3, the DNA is TGTGCCAGCAGCTTAAGACAGGGGCACACTGAAGCTTTCTTT. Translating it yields CASSLRQGHTEAFF.

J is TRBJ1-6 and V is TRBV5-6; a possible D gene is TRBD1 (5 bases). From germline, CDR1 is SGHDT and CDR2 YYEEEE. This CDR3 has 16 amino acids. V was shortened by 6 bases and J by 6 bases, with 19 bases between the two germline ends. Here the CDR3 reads CASNPGRQNINSPLHF. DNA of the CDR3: TGTGCCAGCAACCCAGGGAGACAAAATATTAATTCACCCCTCCACTTT.